This T cell receptor beta chain was profiled in a study of blood T cell repertoires in COVID-19. About the study: The study drew acute and convalescent COVID-19 samples from the United States, Italy and Spain. PBMCs, B-cell-depleted T cells, or T cells provided the cDNA or gDNA that made up the material.

This CDR3 region has 13 residues. Trimming removed 7 bases from V and 14 bases from J, with 23 bases in between. Germline V CDR1 and CDR2: MNHEY, SVGAGI. Libraries were prepared by immunoSEQ multiplex PCR; TCRdb keeps only in-frame clonotypes and omits some of them. The sample includes 97,000 or so clones, 90% of them seen just once. The source of this sequence is a man between 60 and 75 years old with acute or convalescent COVID-19. Sequences were obtained from peripheral blood. V and J are TRBV6-5 and TRBJ1-2, with D maybe TRBD1 (5 bases). For the CDR3, the DNA is TGTGCCAGCAAACCACTCGAAGCGGGCAGGGCAACCTTC. As protein: CASKPLEAGRATF.